These 14 T cell receptor beta chains were sequenced from one sample in a study of CXCR3-negative and CXCR3-positive naive CD8 T cells. Study outcomes and limitations: Naive CXCR3-positive cells had TRB CDR3s more hydrophobic than those of CXCR3-negative naive cells.

Via 5' RACE with UMI labels, TRB cDNA libraries were prepared. After re-calling the 5' RACE reads, TCRdb lists one entry per CDR3 protein, DNA absent. Its listing shows 80,000 to 100,000 distinct CDR3 sequences. What these receptors recognize is not known. Sequencing input: naive CXCR3+ CD8+ T cells from blood. Described subset: CD45RO-CCR7+CD27+CD95- naive CD8+ T cells expressing CXCR3 (TNR3+). Receptors were obtained from a human donor in good health. Some clones in this sample may be carry-over from other donors' samples.

The chain combines TRBV6-5 with TRBJ2-3; the D gene TCRdb calls, TRBD1, cannot be checked with no DNA. The CDR3 extends over 15 amino acids. From germline, CDR1 is MNHEY and CDR2 SVGAGI. The CDR3 spells CATSGAGGASDTQYF.

J is TRBJ2-4 and V is TRBV28; TCRdb's D call, TRBD2, is unchecked because there is no DNA. CDR3 length equals 14 residues. CDR1 and CDR2 from the germline V gene are MDHEN and SYDVKM. CDR3 amino acids: CASEPASGRSIQYF.

V is TRBV7-6 and J is TRBJ2-7; TCRdb reports TRBD1, a call that lacks DNA to check it against. Per the germline V gene, CDR1 is SGHVS and CDR2 is FNYEAQ. This CDR3 spans 14 amino acids. CDR3 in amino acids: CASSLVTGTYEQYF.

The rearrangement links TRBV7-9 to TRBJ1-1; TCRdb's D gene call, TRBD1, goes unchecked for lack of DNA. Germline CDR1 SEHNR, CDR2 FQNEAQ (reference sequence). The CDR3 loop spans 17 amino acids. The CDR3: CASSPPDRGLMNTEAFF.

This chain links TRBV15 with TRBJ1-6; no DNA is available, so the TRBD1 call from TCRdb remains unchecked. The CDR3 is 14 amino acids. Germline loops: CDR1 LNHNV, CDR2 YYDKDF (reference sequence). The CDR3 loop is CATSPGPDYSPLHF.

The rearrangement joins TRBV6-4 to TRBJ2-1; TCRdb picks TRBD2, but there is no DNA to check that call. Per the germline V gene, CDR1 is MRHNA and CDR2 is SNTAGT. The CDR3 covers 16 residues. The CDR3 region is CASSDSTSGENNEQFF.

The rearrangement joins TRBV5-1 to TRBJ2-1; absent DNA, TCRdb's TRBD1 call cannot be checked. The CDR3 is made up of 15 amino acids. Germline loops: CDR1 SGHRS, CDR2 YFSETQ. The CDR3 protein is CASSLWTGGSNEQFF.

This chain connects TRBV29-1 to TRBJ1-1; TCRdb selects TRBD1, and the lack of DNA leaves this call unchecked. The CDR3 contains 15 residues. Germline CDR1 reads SQVTM; CDR2 reads ANQGSEA. The CDR3 is CSVDHNPDRDTEAFF. The full variable domain, completed using reference TRBV29-1 and TRBJ1-1, is SAVISQKPSRDICQRGTSLTIQCQVDSQVTMMFWYRQQPGQSLTLIATANQGSEATYESGFVIDKFPISRPNLTFSTLTVSNMSPEDSSIYLCSVDHNPDRDTEAFFGQGTRLTVV.

The chain combines TRBV20-1 with TRBJ1-1. This CDR3 comprises 14 residues. Germline V gene lookup returns CDR1 DFQATT and CDR2 SNEGSKA (reference sequence). The CDR3 here is CSARDGRDSAEAFF.

This chain links TRBV2 with TRBJ2-7. The CDR3 sequence is 13 residues long. Germline CDR1 reads SNHLY; CDR2 reads FYNNEI. The CDR3: CASSFVRFYEQYF.

The CDR3 sequence is CASSLRARPNTGELFF. The chain links TRBV5-1 to TRBJ2-2. This CDR3 region has 16 residues. Germline assignment: CDR1 SGHRS and CDR2 YFSETQ.

This chain links TRBV5-6 with TRBJ2-7; TCRdb indicates TRBD1, and absent DNA this call remains unverified. This CDR3 region has 13 residues. Germline lookup yields CDR1 SGHDT and CDR2 YYEEEE. Here the CDR3 reads CASSLGQILRLDF.

The V gene is TRBV29-1, the J gene TRBJ2-7. Germline V lookup: CDR1 SQVTM, CDR2 ANQGSEA. The CDR3 is made up of 13 amino acids. This CDR3 reads CSVEDRNPYEQYF.

This chain connects TRBV4-1 to TRBJ2-7; TCRdb returns TRBD1, unconfirmable since there is no DNA. The germline gives CDR1 MGHRA, CDR2 YSYEKL. The CDR3 length is 14 residues. The CDR3 here is CASSQVLGGYEQYF.